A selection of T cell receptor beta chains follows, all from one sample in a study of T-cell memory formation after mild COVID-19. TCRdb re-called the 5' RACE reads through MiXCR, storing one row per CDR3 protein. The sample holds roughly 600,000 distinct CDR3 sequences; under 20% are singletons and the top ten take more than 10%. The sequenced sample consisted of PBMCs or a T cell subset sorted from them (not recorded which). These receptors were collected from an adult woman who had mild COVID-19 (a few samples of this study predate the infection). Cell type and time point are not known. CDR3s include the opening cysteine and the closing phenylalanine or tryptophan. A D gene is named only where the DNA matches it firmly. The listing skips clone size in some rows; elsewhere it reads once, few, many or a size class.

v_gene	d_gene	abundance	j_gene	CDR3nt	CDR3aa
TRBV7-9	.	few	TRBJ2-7	TGTGCCAGCACCCCTGACGGTGTTTTAGCCTACGAGCAGTACTTC	CASTPDGVLAYEQYF
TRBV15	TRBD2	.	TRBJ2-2	TGTGCCACCAGCAGAGATGGGAGGGGCTACACCGGGGAGCTGTTTTTT	CATSRDGRGYTGELFF
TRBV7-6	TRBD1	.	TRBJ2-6	TGTGCCAGCAGCAGAACGGGACAGGCCATCTCTGGGGCCAACGTCCTGACTTTC	CASSRTGQAISGANVLTF
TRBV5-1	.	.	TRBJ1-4	TGCGCCAGCAGCCTACGGACGGAAACTAATGAAAAACTGTTTTTT	CASSLRTETNEKLFF
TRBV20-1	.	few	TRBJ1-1	TGCAGTGCCAGGCGGACCCGAAGGGAGGGACACAACACTGAAGCTTTCTTT	CSARRTRREGHNTEAFF
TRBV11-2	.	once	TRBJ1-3	TGTGCCAGCAAGCCCCGGGTGAGCGAAAACACCATATATTTT	CASKPRVSENTIYF
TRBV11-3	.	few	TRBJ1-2	TGTGCCAGCAGCCCATCGTGGCGGGGGGCGTATGGCTACACCTTC	CASSPSWRGAYGYTF
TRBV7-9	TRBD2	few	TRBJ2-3	TGTGCCAGCAGCTTAGCGGGACTAGGCCCAGATACGCAGTATTTT	CASSLAGLGPDTQYF
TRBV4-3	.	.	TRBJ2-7	TGCGCCAGCAGCCACGGCTTCGGGTCTTCCTACGAGCAGTACTTC	CASSHGFGSSYEQYF
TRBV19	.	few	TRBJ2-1	TGTGCCAGTAGTGAGCTCGACGAGCAGTTCTTC	CASSELDEQFF
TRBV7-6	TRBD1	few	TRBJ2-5	TGTGCCAGCAGCTTTGGGGACAGCCAAGAGACCCAGTACTTC	CASSFGDSQETQYF
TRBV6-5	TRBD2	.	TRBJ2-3	TGTGCCAGCAGTTACTCGAAGACTAGCGGGAGGGGCACAGATACGCAGTATTTT	CASSYSKTSGRGTDTQYF
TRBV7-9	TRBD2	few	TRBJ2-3	TGTGCCAGCAGCAAGGAGCGGGGGGGCGCACCAGATACGCAGTATTTT	CASSKERGGAPDTQYF
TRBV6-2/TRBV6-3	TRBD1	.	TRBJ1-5	TGTGCCAGCAGTCTAACCGGGACAGGGGTTAATCAGCCCCAGCATTTT	CASSLTGTGVNQPQHF
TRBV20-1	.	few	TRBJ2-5	TGCAGTGCTAGAGAGGGGTTGGATGGAGAGACCCAGTACTTC	CSAREGLDGETQYF
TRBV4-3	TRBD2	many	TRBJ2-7	TGCGCCAGCAGCCAAGAGGGGGGGTACGAGCAGTACTTC	CASSQEGGYEQYF
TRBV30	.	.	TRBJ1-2	TGTGCCTGGAGTCCCTCGGGATATGGCTACACCTTC	CAWSPSGYGYTF
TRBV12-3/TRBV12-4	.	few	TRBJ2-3	TGTGCCAGCAGTTTCTTCGGTAGCACAGATACGCAGTATTTT	CASSFFGSTDTQYF
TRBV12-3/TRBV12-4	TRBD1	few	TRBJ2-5	TGTGCCAGCAGTTCCGAGGACAGGGGCGGTGAGACCCAGTACTTC	CASSSEDRGGETQYF
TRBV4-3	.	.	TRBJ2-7	TGCGCCAGCAGCCAAGATTCCGGGGGAAGCTCCTACGAGCAGTACTTC	CASSQDSGGSSYEQYF
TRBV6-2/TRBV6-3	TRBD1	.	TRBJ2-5	TGTGCCAGCAGTTCCCTCGGGACAGGGGCAGAGACCCAGTACTTC	CASSSLGTGAETQYF
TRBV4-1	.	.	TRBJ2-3	TGCGCCAGCAGCCGCCCAGGGGACCGACCTACGCAGTATTTT	CASSRPGDRPTQYF
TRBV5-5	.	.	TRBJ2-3	TGTGCCAGCAGCTTGACAGGGCTTAGCACAGATACGCAGTATTTT	CASSLTGLSTDTQYF